This TCR beta chain came from a study of OX40 agonist ivuxolimab in advanced cancers. Study-wide results and limits: Expanded clones were, on average, more numerous among CD8+ T cells than CD4+. Among the lowest peripheral clonal expansion occurred in 0.1-3.0 mg/kg partial responders.

About this clone: What it binds is unknown. One end of the junction is discordant with germline, which a read error may explain.

The CDR3 contains 16 residues. In germline, CDR1 is MNHEY, CDR2 SMNVEV (reference sequence). Cycle 7 day 1, cycle 4 day 1, and baseline were the timepoints at which blood was sampled. Libraries were prepared by immunoSEQ multiplex PCR; TCRdb keeps only in-frame clonotypes and omits some of them. The repertoire consists of roughly 20,000 clones, with around 82% occurring once and the leading ten covering roughly 3.8%. This receptor was identified in an adult with an advanced solid tumor such as melanoma, head and neck, liver or kidney cancer. The chain recombines TRBV27 with TRBJ1-2, with D possibly TRBD1 on 5 matching bases. Sequenced here: CD4+ or CD8+ T cells sorted from blood, sampled in a trial of the OX40 agonist ivuxolimab. CDR3 in DNA: TGTGCCAGCGCTCCTCAGGGAGGCAGGGTTAACTATGACTACACCTTC. Translating it yields CASAPQGGRVNYDYTF.